Sequencing of this T cell receptor beta chain was carried out in a study of cytomegalovirus exposure and HLA in healthy donors. The CDR3 is made up of 13 amino acids. Between the trimmed V and J ends, which lost 2 bases and 9 bases, there was a span of 12 bases. The germline CDR1 and CDR2 sequences are SGHTS and YDEGEE. 13 Jbeta primers and 60 Vbeta primers were used for the PCR. TCRdb's table, derived via immunoSEQ multiplex PCR, lists solely in-frame clones and lacks some. The table shows some 170,000 clones, with about 80% occurring only once. As concerns this clone: Its antigen remains unidentified.

Those who donated were healthy bone marrow donors. Study outcomes and limitations: While the bulk of TCR sequences proved rare, some public TCRs turned up in many donors. Associated with HLA alleles at 0.05 false discovery rate in a later analysis were about 17,000 TCR beta sequences.

The sequenced sample was PBMCs. The origin of this receptor is an older woman in good health and CMV-seropositive. This chain connects TRBV5-8 to TRBJ2-1, with D perhaps TRBD1 (5 bases). The CDR3 nucleotides read TGTGCCAGCAGCTTAATGGGGCGGCCTGAGCAGTTCTTC. Encoded protein: CASSLMGRPEQFF.